This is a list of T cell receptor beta chains from one sample in a study of cytomegalovirus exposure and HLA in healthy donors. TCRdb keeps only in-frame clones here, not all; method: immunoSEQ multiplex PCR. The sample includes more than 45,000 clones, roughly 80% of them seen just once. The sample comprised PBMCs. The receptor set was obtained from a man in his thirties or forties in good health and CMV-seronegative. Each CDR3 is given with its conserved first and last residue.

J | V | length | CDR3
TRBJ2-3 | TRBV7-3 | 16 | CASSSLRGRGTDTQYF
TRBJ1-4 | TRBV7-9 | 16 | CASSPPGNRGNEKLFF
TRBJ1-3 | TRBV6-1 | 15 | CASSSPIRSGNTIYF
TRBJ1-6 | TRBV5-1 | 16 | CASSLGHAVNNSPLHF
TRBJ2-1 | TRBV7-8 | 17 | CASSFSGRTGSYNEQFF
TRBJ2-1 | TRBV2 | 14 | CASRGTSLGNEQFF
TRBJ2-5 | TRBV30 | 15 | CACSYWTGSWGTQYF
TRBJ2-7 | TRBV6-1 | 15 | CASRSPGQGAYERYF
TRBJ2-2 | TRBV10-1 | 15 | CASRDSTGVTGELFF
TRBJ2-7 | TRBV30 | 12 | CAWSSNGREQYF
TRBJ2-7 | TRBV7-5 | 17 | CARSPLDRRRSSYEQYF
. | TRBV7-9 | 14 | CASSLAGAAYEQYF
TRBJ1-6 | TRBV14 | 15 | CASSQPGNHNSPLHF
TRBJ1-5 | TRBV30 | 13 | CAWSLGVDQPQHF
TRBJ1-1 | TRBV9 | 14 | CASSPMTGRTEAFF
TRBJ2-1 | TRBV18 | 12 | CASSRQGDEQFF
TRBJ2-7 | TRBV7-8 | 15 | CASSYRAGNSYEQYF
TRBJ2-7 | TRBV30 | 15 | CAWSPSTVHPYEQYF
TRBJ2-7 | TRBV7-2 | 14 | CASSPRLDSYEQYF
TRBJ1-6 | TRBV7-2 | 14 | CASSPDSLFFSLHF
TRBJ1-2 | TRBV6-5 | 16 | CASSYYRPGGIYGYTF
TRBJ2-2 | TRBV28 | 15 | CATRPGGPNTGELFF
TRBJ2-7 | TRBV19 | 13 | CASRGQGRYEQYF
TRBJ1-2 | TRBV7-3 | 13 | CASSSTGGEGYTF
TRBJ2-5 | TRBV5-1 | 15 | CASSLGRGSQETQYF
TRBJ2-7 | TRBV7-9 | 16 | CASSLGLAGVSWEQYF
TRBJ2-7 | TRBV4-3 | 15 | CASSQDLGQEYEQYF
TRBJ1-2 | TRBV19 | 13 | CASSEQGRGGYTF
TRBJ2-1 | TRBV7-6 | 21 | CASSSHPTSVRAARVYNEQFF
TRBJ2-7 | TRBV14 | 18 | CASSPSGLAGTSSYEQYF
TRBJ1-2 | TRBV25-1 | 13 | CASQGDSDYGYTF